This T cell receptor beta chain was found in a study of identical twins' blood T cells. General study points: Abundant TCRbeta CDR3s overlapped more between twins than with unrelated donors. Twins reportedly had markedly more similar V usage than unrelated donors, even among out-of-frame TCRbeta clonotypes. Twins shared about as many clonotypes as their cloneset sizes predicted.

Reared together, all three twin pairs probably met the same infectious agents and vaccines. This clonotype was seen only a few times. Antigen specificity is unknown. One entry per CDR3 protein, called by TCRdb with MiXCR from the 5' RACE reads. This sample has 300,000 to 400,000 distinct CDR3 sequences, with under 30% found just once. Trimming removed 0 bases from V and 5 bases from J; junction bases left unmatched: 3. The CDR3 has 14 residues. The TCR originated in a woman aged 18 to 55 in good health. J is TRBJ1-1 and V is TRBV12-3 or TRBV12-4; TRBD1 matches 7 bases. Sequenced sample: PBMCs. Written as DNA, the CDR3 is TGTGCCAGCAGTTTAGCTCCAGGGGGGACTGAAGCTTTCTTT. It translates to CASSLAPGGTEAFF.